Listed below are T cell receptor beta chains from one sample, sequenced in a study of tumor-infiltrating lymphocytes in oesophageal squamous cell carcinoma. TCRdb analysed the PCR reads with MiXCR anew, one entry per CDR3 protein. This repertoire shows under 20,000 distinct CDR3 sequences, about 43% found once; its top ten account for roughly 30%. Sequencing was carried out using normal esophageal tissue next to the tumor. These receptors originate from a female donor with esophageal squamous cell carcinoma. Each CDR3 is given without its conserved first and last residue. Fields, in order: V gene, J gene, CDR3 protein.

>TRBV5-1|TRBJ1-6
ASSLEGAEQY
>TRBV19|TRBJ1-1
ASSMAAQNTEAF
>TRBV28|TRBJ2-1
ASSFPGTSGYSYNEQF
>TRBV7-9|TRBJ2-3
ASSLPGLASPGELY
>TRBV28|TRBJ2-5
ASRPPGPQETQY
>TRBV27|TRBJ2-3
ASSPREAADTQY
>TRBV5-6|NA
ASSQLGPENEQY
>TRBV7-3|TRBJ2-1
ASSYTSAGPYNEQF
>TRBV7-6|TRBJ2-3
ASSRYQDTQY
>TRBV20-1|TRBJ2-6
SAETVTTGANVLT
>TRBV7-2|TRBJ1-5
ASSSRPRSPNQPQH
>TRBV24-1|TRBJ2-7
ATSDLTSGSYEQY
>TRBV7-8|TRBJ1-1
ASSLFGWGEAF
>TRBV9|NA
ASSPDWDNEQY
>TRBV7-3|TRBJ2-7
ASSSGPTYEQY
>TRBV18|TRBJ2-6
ASSPIPPGSSSGANVLT
>TRBV12-3/TRBV12-4|TRBJ2-1
ASSYGGTGVGPNEQF
>TRBV5-6|TRBJ1-6
ASSSDRGPRAGAPLH
>TRBV7-2|NA
ASSFLTGSIYEQY
>TRBV24-1|TRBJ2-2
ATSKDGNTGELF
>TRBV7-8|TRBJ2-1
ASSRKGPNSYNEQF
>TRBV27|TRBJ1-2
ASSLDRDSINYGYT
>TRBV6-6|TRBJ1-6
ASSYSGYNSPLH
>TRBV6-5|TRBJ2-3
ASSYSRTGGRDTQY
>TRBV6-5|TRBJ2-1
ASSYGPEQF
>TRBV4-2|TRBJ2-7
ASSQEDSAYEQY
>TRBV7-2|TRBJ2-1
ASSLVGGPMGLYNEQF
>TRBV30|TRBJ1-2
AWSSGGSRGYT
>TRBV7-4|NA
ASSLVGGDTQY
>TRBV7-9|TRBJ2-1
ASSLAGVPYNEQF
>TRBV7-8|NA
ASSPGGIRGPNQPQH
>TRBV21-1|NA
ASSKTGSPYEQY
>TRBV6-5|TRBJ2-7
ASSENPRFWYEQY
>TRBV6-8|TRBJ1-2
ASSTSVGYGYT
>TRBV28|TRBJ1-4
ASSLSPGAFSEQF
>TRBV19|TRBJ2-1
ASSINRANEQF
>TRBV7-8|TRBJ2-7
ASSLVLAGEWYEQY
>TRBV7-9|TRBJ1-1
ASSPPRGVNTEAF
>TRBV7-1|TRBJ1-4
ASATGKNEKLF
>TRBV7-9|TRBJ1-6
ASSSDSPLH
>TRBV5-1|TRBJ2-5
ASTTRGLAGAETQY